These T cell receptor beta chains were read from a single sample in a study of lymphopenia after photon versus proton radiotherapy. Profiled with immunoSEQ multiplex PCR; TCRdb holds only in-frame clones, not every one. The sample carries just over 40,000 clones, approximately 86% recorded once. The starting material was peripheral blood, obtained from a patient treated with proton-based radiotherapy. The receptors stem from a woman in her seventies with pancreatic cancer. Some clones in this sample may be carry-over from other donors' samples. Each CDR3 is given with its conserved first and last residue. The order of the fields is clone size, J gene, V gene, D gene, CDR3 DNA, CDR3 protein. A D gene is named only where the DNA matches it firmly. The listing skips clone size in some rows; elsewhere it reads once, few, many or a size class.

clone_size: -; j_call: TRBJ1-5; v_call: TRBV6-5; d_call: -; cdr3_nt: TGTGCCAGCAGTCCAGGGGACCAGTGGCAGCCCCAGCATTTT; cdr3_aa: CASSPGDQWQPQHF
clone_size: -; j_call: TRBJ2-3; v_call: TRBV11-2; d_call: -; cdr3_nt: TGTGCCAGCAGCTTCCCGAACACAGATACGCAGTATTTT; cdr3_aa: CASSFPNTDTQYF
clone_size: -; j_call: TRBJ2-1; v_call: TRBV19; d_call: TRBD2; cdr3_nt: TGTGCCAGTAGTAGGACTAGCCCCTACAATGAGCAGTTCTTC; cdr3_aa: CASSRTSPYNEQFF
clone_size: -; j_call: TRBJ1-1; v_call: TRBV5-1; d_call: -; cdr3_nt: TGCGCCAGCAGCTTGGAGGGGAGAAGCGGCGGAAAAGAAGCTTTCTTT; cdr3_aa: CASSLEGRSGGKEAFF
clone_size: -; j_call: TRBJ1-1; v_call: TRBV10-1; d_call: TRBD1; cdr3_nt: TGCGCCAGCAGTGAATCAGGGGGTTGGACTGAAGCTTTCTTT; cdr3_aa: CASSESGGWTEAFF
clone_size: -; j_call: TRBJ1-1; v_call: TRBV19; d_call: TRBD1; cdr3_nt: TGTGCCAGTAGTATCGACAGGGAGGGTGAAGCTTTCTTT; cdr3_aa: CASSIDREGEAFF
clone_size: -; j_call: TRBJ1-3; v_call: TRBV19; d_call: -; cdr3_nt: TGTGCCAGTAGTCTTCGGGGGGCTGGAAACACCATATATTTT; cdr3_aa: CASSLRGAGNTIYF
clone_size: -; j_call: TRBJ2-2; v_call: TRBV7-9; d_call: TRBD2; cdr3_nt: TGTGCCAGCAGCTTAAGGGCTAGCGGGAGCACCGGGGAGCTGTTTTTT; cdr3_aa: CASSLRASGSTGELFF
clone_size: -; j_call: TRBJ2-1; v_call: TRBV5-6; d_call: -; cdr3_nt: TGTGCCAGCAGCCGGAGAGGGGCTTACAATGAGCAGTTCTTC; cdr3_aa: CASSRRGAYNEQFF
clone_size: -; j_call: TRBJ2-1; v_call: TRBV19; d_call: -; cdr3_nt: TGTGCCAGTAGTATTAGGACGGGATCGTCGAATGAGCAGTTCTTC; cdr3_aa: CASSIRTGSSNEQFF
clone_size: -; j_call: TRBJ1-2; v_call: TRBV21-1; d_call: -; cdr3_nt: TGTGCCAGCAGCAAAGTCGATAGGTATGGCTACACCTTC; cdr3_aa: CASSKVDRYGYTF
clone_size: -; j_call: TRBJ2-1; v_call: TRBV6-1; d_call: TRBD1; cdr3_nt: TGTGCCAGCAGTACCACAGGGGGCGAAAACAGGGAGCGGTTCTTC; cdr3_aa: CASSTTGGENRERFF
clone_size: -; j_call: TRBJ2-1; v_call: TRBV27; d_call: TRBD2; cdr3_nt: TGTGCCAGCAGTTTGGTGAGCGGGAGGGCCTCGTACAATGAGCAGTTCTTC; cdr3_aa: CASSLVSGRASYNEQFF
clone_size: -; j_call: TRBJ1-1; v_call: TRBV6-5; d_call: -; cdr3_nt: TGTGCCAGCAGTTACGCTTATACAGGAAACACTGAAGCTTTCTTT; cdr3_aa: CASSYAYTGNTEAFF
clone_size: once; j_call: TRBJ1-3; v_call: TRBV27; d_call: -; cdr3_nt: TGTGCCAGCAGTCCCCTCGGTTCGGGAAACACCATATATTTT; cdr3_aa: CASSPLGSGNTIYF
clone_size: -; j_call: TRBJ2-3; v_call: TRBV7-2; d_call: -; cdr3_nt: TGTGCCAGCAGCTTAGCCCAGGGTTCCATAGATACGCAGTATTTT; cdr3_aa: CASSLAQGSIDTQYF
clone_size: once; j_call: TRBJ1-2; v_call: TRBV4-3; d_call: TRBD1; cdr3_nt: TGCGCCAGCAGCCAATCCCCGACAGGGGTATTTGGCTACACCTTC; cdr3_aa: CASSQSPTGVFGYTF
clone_size: -; j_call: TRBJ2-7; v_call: TRBV11-2; d_call: TRBD2; cdr3_nt: TGTGCCAGCAGCTGGACTAGCGGGAATACGAAAGAGCAGTACTTC; cdr3_aa: CASSWTSGNTKEQYF
clone_size: once; j_call: TRBJ2-6; v_call: TRBV27; d_call: -; cdr3_nt: TGTGCCAGCGACAGGAGCCGCTCTGGGGCCAACGTCCTGACTTTC; cdr3_aa: CASDRSRSGANVLTF
clone_size: -; j_call: TRBJ2-2; v_call: TRBV6-5; d_call: -; cdr3_nt: TGTGCCAGCAGACCCGACCTGAACACCGGGGAGCTGTTTTTT; cdr3_aa: CASRPDLNTGELFF
clone_size: -; j_call: TRBJ2-7; v_call: TRBV7-2; d_call: TRBD2; cdr3_nt: TGTGCCAGCAGTTCGGGACTAGCGGGAACCTACGAGCAGTACTTC; cdr3_aa: CASSSGLAGTYEQYF
clone_size: -; j_call: TRBJ2-1; v_call: TRBV28; d_call: -; cdr3_nt: -; cdr3_aa: CASSSSGGGYNEQFF
clone_size: -; j_call: TRBJ2-5; v_call: TRBV4-1; d_call: TRBD1; cdr3_nt: TGCGCCAGCAGCCAACGCGGACAGGGCCAAGAGACCCAGTACTTC; cdr3_aa: CASSQRGQGQETQYF
clone_size: -; j_call: TRBJ1-4; v_call: TRBV20-1; d_call: -; cdr3_nt: TGCAGTGCTACTAATGAAAAACTGTTTTTT; cdr3_aa: CSATNEKLFF